Following are 15 T cell receptor beta chains from one sample sequenced in a study of OX40 agonist ivuxolimab in advanced cancers. TCRdb's copy holds only in-frame clones and misses some; the assay was immunoSEQ multiplex PCR. The sample has approximately 37,000 clones, around 83% seen once. The sequences come from CD4+ or CD8+ T cells sorted from blood, collected in a trial of the OX40 agonist ivuxolimab. The receptors were sampled from an adult with an advanced solid tumor such as melanoma, head and neck, liver or kidney cancer.

The rearrangement joins TRBV12-5 to TRBJ1-1; TRBD1 aligns across 9 bases. The CDR3 sequence is 15 residues long. Germline loops: CDR1 LGHNT, CDR2 FRNRAP. Unmatched junction bases numbered 8, after V lost 5 bases and J lost 4 bases. The CDR3 region has the DNA TGTGCTAGTGGTCCCTCGACAGGGGGAGGCACTGAAGCTTTCTTT. Protein sequence: CASGPSTGGGTEAFF.

J is TRBJ1-2 and V is TRBV29-1; tentative D call: TRBD1 (5 bases). Germline V gene sequence: CDR1 SQVTM, CDR2 ANQGSEA. V dropped 3 bases and J dropped 0 bases, with 14 bases sitting between them. The CDR3 has 15 residues. CDR3 coding DNA: TGCAGCGTTGATGGGGCAGTGGGAGCTAACTATGGCTACACCTTC. Protein: CSVDGAVGANYGYTF. The variable domain in full, completed from reference TRBV29-1 and TRBJ1-2, reads SAVISQKPSRDICQRGTSLTIQCQVDSQVTMMFWYRQQPGQSLTLIATANQGSEATYESGFVIDKFPISRPNLTFSTLTVSNMSPEDSSIYLCSVDGAVGANYGYTFGSGTRLTVV.

The genes are TRBV4-1 and TRBJ2-2; D is unclear. CDR1 and CDR2 from the germline V gene are MGHRA and YSYEKL. The V end was cut by 2 bases, the J end by 8 bases, with 3 bases between. This CDR3 is 11 amino acids long. In DNA, the CDR3 is TGCGCCAGCAGCCAATTTGGGGAGCTGTTTTTT. This translates into CASSQFGELFF.

This clone was counted a single time. This chain uses TRBV11-3 with TRBJ2-3, with 7 bases fitting TRBD2. Germline CDR1 SGHNT, CDR2 YENEEA. There are 14 residues in the CDR3. J lost 2 bases, V lost 2 bases, and 1 base had no gene match. CDR3 residues: CASSLSGITDTQYF. The CDR3 DNA reads TGTGCCAGCAGCTTAAGCGGGATCACAGATACGCAGTATTTT.

The chain recombines TRBV7-8 with TRBJ1-2; 10 bases fit TRBD1. The CDR3 consists of 17 residues. Trimming took 1 base from V and 1 from J; bases not matched to a gene: 6. CDR1 and CDR2 (germline): SGHVS, FQNEAQ. CDR3 residues: CASSLVDRGPLNYGYTF. CDR3 coding DNA: TGTGCCAGCAGCTTAGTTGACAGGGGGCCACTTAACTATGGCTACACCTTC.

This clone showed up just once. The V and J genes are TRBV5-6 and TRBJ1-5, with D unclear. Germline CDR1 is SGHDT and CDR2 is YYEEEE. The V end was cut by 4 bases, the J end by 4 bases, with 15 bases between. This CDR3 comprises 15 residues. CDR3 protein: CASSLTDGKNQPQHF. The CDR3 DNA reads TGTGCCAGCAGCCTCACGGACGGGAAAAATCAGCCCCAGCATTTT.

This sequence joins TRBV7-9 and TRBJ2-3, with D possibly TRBD2 on 6 matching bases. This CDR3 has 16 amino acids. Trimming cost V 7 bases and J 0 bases, with 17 bases left between them. Germline CDR1 and CDR2: SEHNR and FQNEAQ (reference sequence). In DNA form, the CDR3 reads TGTGCCAGCACCATATCCGGGACTCTTAGCACAGATACGCAGTATTTT. Residues: CASTISGTLSTDTQYF.

The V gene is TRBV5-5, the J gene TRBJ1-1; 7 positions match TRBD1. The trim removed 4 bases at V and 3 bases at J, leaving 9 bases unmatched. Germline values: CDR1 SGHKS, CDR2 YYEKEE (reference sequence). The CDR3 has 15 amino acids. CDR3 loop: CASSTLTGKDTEAFF. The CDR3 DNA reads TGTGCCAGCAGCACGCTGACAGGGAAGGACACTGAAGCTTTCTTT.

The V call is TRBV7-2, the J call TRBJ2-3; no firm D call. Germline V gene lookup returns CDR1 SGHTA and CDR2 FQGNSA. V lost 6 bases and J lost 1, with 8 bases in between. This CDR3 contains 13 residues. Written as DNA, the CDR3 is TGTGCCAGCAGTGTACACGGCACAGATACGCAGTATTTT. This encodes CASSVHGTDTQYF.

The chain employs TRBV7-9 and TRBJ1-1; tentative D call: TRBD1 (5 bases). Germline assignment: CDR1 SEHNR and CDR2 FQNEAQ (reference sequence). The CDR3 runs 12 residues. The V end lost 9 bases, the J end lost 1 base, and 9 bases lay between the germline ends. CDR3 residues: CARGPWNTEAFF. CDR3 bases: TGTGCCAGGGGACCTTGGAACACTGAAGCTTTCTTT.

V and J are TRBV29-1 and TRBJ2-1; 9 bases map to TRBD2. V trimming: 1 base; J trimming: 5 bases; junction bases outside the gene matches: 9. The germline CDR1 and CDR2 sequences are SQVTM and ANQGSEA. The CDR3 is made up of 16 amino acids. The CDR3 DNA is TGCAGCGTTGAAGGGGATAGCGGGAGATGGGACAATGAGCAGTTCTTC. Translating gives CSVEGDSGRWDNEQFF.

The rearrangement uses TRBV7-9 and TRBJ2-5, with 8 positions matching TRBD2. Trimming cost V 5 bases and J 2 bases; bases outside gene matches: 10. CDR1 SEHNR and CDR2 FQNEAQ come from the germline V gene (reference sequence). The CDR3 contains 16 residues. CDR3 coding DNA: TGTGCCAGCAGCAACCCCAGGGGACTAGTACAAGAGACCCAGTACTTC. This translates into CASSNPRGLVQETQYF.

The rearrangement uses TRBV19 and TRBJ2-2, with 8 bases lining up with TRBD1. V trimming: 4 bases; J trimming: 5 bases; junction bases outside the gene matches: 6. From germline, CDR1 is LNHDA and CDR2 SQIVND (reference sequence). CDR3 length equals 15 residues. CDR3 coding DNA: TGTGCCAGTAGTACGACAGGGGAATGGACCGGGGAGCTGTTTTTT. It encodes CASSTTGEWTGELFF. Complete variable domain (other parts from reference TRBV19 and TRBJ2-2): DGGITQSPKYLFRKEGQNVTLSCEQNLNHDAMYWYRQDPGQGLRLIYYSQIVNDFQKGDIAEGYSVSREKKESFPLTVTSAQKNPTAFYLCASSTTGEWTGELFFGEGSRLTVL.

The genes are TRBV2 and TRBJ2-7, with D unclear. CDR3 length equals 14 residues. Germline CDR1 SNHLY, CDR2 FYNNEI. V was cut by 7 bases and J by 0 bases, with 13 bases left in between. The CDR3 DNA follows: TGTGCCAGCATGGCCGCGCCTCCCTCCTACGAGCAGTACTTC. This gives the protein CASMAAPPSYEQYF.

The J gene is TRBJ2-7, the V gene TRBV6-1; 10 bases align to TRBD1. The CDR3 is made up of 14 amino acids. Germline-derived CDR1 and CDR2 are MNHNS and SASEGT. The V gene end was trimmed by 8 bases and the J gene end by 7 bases; junction bases not matched to a gene: 11. CDR3 sequence (DNA): TGTGCCAGCCCACCGGGACAGGGGTTTGTAGAGCAGTACTTC. This encodes CASPPGQGFVEQYF.